This is a list of T cell receptor beta chains from one sample in a study of PD-1 blockade in classical Hodgkin lymphoma. TCRdb's table, derived via immunoSEQ multiplex PCR, lists solely in-frame clones and lacks some. The table includes around 28,000 clones, about 85% detected once. The material sequenced was CD4+ T cells from blood, taken before the fourth cycle of nivolumab. These receptors all come from a human donor with classical Hodgkin lymphoma. Each CDR3 is given with its conserved first and last residue.

length: 12; V: TRBV27; J: TRBJ1-2; CDR3: CASRARVGGYTF
length: 12; V: TRBV6-5; J: TRBJ1-1; CDR3: CASSTVGLEAFF
length: 14; V: TRBV4-1; J: TRBJ2-1; CDR3: CASSQRLVSNEQFF
length: 12; V: TRBV2; J: TRBJ2-7; CDR3: CASLLAAYEQYF
length: 14; V: TRBV28; J: TRBJ2-4; CDR3: CASSLGRARNIQYF
length: 15; V: TRBV13; J: TRBJ2-3; CDR3: CASSLGAGGTDTQYF
length: 15; V: TRBV19; J: TRBJ1-5; CDR3: CASSISVSGPQPQHF
length: 21; V: TRBV6-1; J: TRBJ2-7; CDR3: CASSEALRLGLAGASSYEQYF
length: 14; V: TRBV27; J: TRBJ2-3; CDR3: CASRWGHLSDTQYF
length: 14; V: TRBV27; J: TRBJ2-7; CDR3: CASSFRAASYEQYF
length: 13; V: TRBV29-1; J: TRBJ2-3; CDR3: CSVPGQLTDTQYF
length: 15; V: TRBV6-5; J: TRBJ1-1; CDR3: CASSRTGPRYTEAFF
length: 13; V: TRBV11-2; J: TRBJ1-4; CDR3: CASQGGPNEKLFF
length: 13; V: TRBV2; J: TRBJ2-1; CDR3: CASTRGLNNEQFF
length: 15; V: TRBV4-2; J: TRBJ2-1; CDR3: CASSQDLRIRDEQFF
length: 10; V: TRBV2; J: TRBJ1-2; CDR3: CATPDSGYTF
length: 13; V: TRBV12-1; J: TRBJ2-5; CDR3: CASSPRDFPTQYF
length: 17; V: TRBV5-4; J: TRBJ2-7; CDR3: CASSSPRAGDNYEEQYF
length: 15; V: TRBV7-6; J: TRBJ2-1; CDR3: CASSSSGSFSSEQFF
length: 11; V: TRBV5-6; J: TRBJ2-1; CDR3: CASSLHNEQFF
length: 14; V: TRBV7-9; J: TRBJ1-4; CDR3: CASSLGEGNEKLFF
length: 13; V: TRBV28; J: TRBJ2-5; CDR3: CASRWTGRETQYF
length: 13; V: TRBV18; J: TRBJ1-4; CDR3: CASSPAVEEKLFF
length: 12; V: TRBV7-2; J: TRBJ2-7; CDR3: CASSSRRDEQYF
length: 13; V: TRBV30; J: TRBJ1-5; CDR3: CAWSVEGTQPQHF
length: 14; V: TRBV6-5; J: TRBJ2-2; CDR3: CASRTGTGTGELFF
length: 14; V: TRBV19; J: TRBJ2-7; CDR3: CASSEGRPPYEQYF
length: 15; V: TRBV6-1; J: TRBJ1-5; CDR3: CASSEGTYSNQPQHF
length: 16; V: TRBV10-3; J: TRBJ1-4; CDR3: CAISEGTGATNEKLFF
length: 11; V: TRBV20-1; J: TRBJ2-2; CDR3: CAYRSPGELFF
length: 15; V: TRBV28; J: TRBJ2-2; CDR3: CASSFVQGLTGELFF
length: 15; V: TRBV11-2; J: TRBJ2-7; CDR3: CASSLWDRGRTEQYF
length: 12; V: TRBV28; J: TRBJ1-1; CDR3: CASSLIYTEAFF
length: 11; V: TRBV30; J: TRBJ2-1; CDR3: CAWEGYNEQFF
length: 15; V: TRBV6-5; J: TRBJ2-2; CDR3: CASSYSLWDTGELFF
length: 16; V: TRBV7-2; J: .; CDR3: CASSLALVQGVYEQYF
length: 18; V: TRBV5-8; J: TRBJ2-4; CDR3: CASSLAPGQGLAKNIQYF
length: 14; V: TRBV7-9; J: TRBJ2-2; CDR3: CASSTRRTDGELFF
length: 14; V: TRBV5-5; J: TRBJ2-7; CDR3: CASSTDRDSYEQYF
length: 15; V: TRBV9; J: TRBJ2-7; CDR3: CASSTSLSPSYEQYF
length: 13; V: TRBV2; J: TRBJ1-2; CDR3: CASGGQTTGGYTF